Each of the 4 T cell receptor beta chains below was sequenced from the same sample in a study of shared clonotypes between healthy human individuals. Sequencing used immunoSEQ multiplex PCR; TCRdb keeps in-frame clones, though not all of them. Of 850,000 to 1,100,000 clones in the sample, around three quarters were seen once. The sequencing input was memory CD4+ T cells from PBMCs. The sample's subset: CD45RA-negative fraction. Source of these receptors: a man aged 18 to 30 in good health. Some clones in this sample may be carry-over from other donors' samples.

The chain employs TRBV14 and TRBJ1-3, with TRBD1 identical over 7 bases. The CDR3 sequence is 14 residues long. Trimming removed 4 bases from V and 5 bases from J; junction bases left unmatched: 5. Germline values: CDR1 SGHDN, CDR2 FVKESK. The CDR3 sequence is CASSLGTDRNTIYF. The CDR3, as DNA: TGTGCCAGCAGCCTGGGGACAGACAGAAACACCATATATTTT.

The V call is TRBV7-6, the J call TRBJ1-2; 9 bases match TRBD1. CDR1 SGHVS and CDR2 FNYEAQ come from the germline V gene. V lost 5 bases, J lost 8 bases, and 15 bases stayed unmatched. CDR3 length: 16 amino acids. The CDR3 bases are TGTGCCAGCAGCAAGAACAGGGGGCCGTATGTTGAGGGCTACACCTTC. It codes for CASSKNRGPYVEGYTF.

J is TRBJ2-1 and V is TRBV6-6; 8 bases align to TRBD2. The germline CDR1 and CDR2 sequences are MNHNY and SVGAGI (reference sequence). The CDR3 totals 15 residues. Trimming cost V 3 bases and J 7 bases; bases outside gene matches: 8. In DNA, the CDR3 is TGTGCCAGCAGTTATCCGGCTAGCGGGCAAAATGAGCAGTTCTTC. Its protein is CASSYPASGQNEQFF.

The chain carries TRBV5-1 and TRBJ2-7; 8 nucleotides align to TRBD1. The ends lost 2 bases at V and 2 bases at J; junction bases unmatched: 3. This CDR3 has 14 amino acids. Germline values: CDR1 SGHRS, CDR2 YFSETQ. The CDR3 DNA follows: TGCGCCAGCAGCTTACAGGGGGGAACCTACGAGCAGTACTTC. It specifies CASSLQGGTYEQYF.